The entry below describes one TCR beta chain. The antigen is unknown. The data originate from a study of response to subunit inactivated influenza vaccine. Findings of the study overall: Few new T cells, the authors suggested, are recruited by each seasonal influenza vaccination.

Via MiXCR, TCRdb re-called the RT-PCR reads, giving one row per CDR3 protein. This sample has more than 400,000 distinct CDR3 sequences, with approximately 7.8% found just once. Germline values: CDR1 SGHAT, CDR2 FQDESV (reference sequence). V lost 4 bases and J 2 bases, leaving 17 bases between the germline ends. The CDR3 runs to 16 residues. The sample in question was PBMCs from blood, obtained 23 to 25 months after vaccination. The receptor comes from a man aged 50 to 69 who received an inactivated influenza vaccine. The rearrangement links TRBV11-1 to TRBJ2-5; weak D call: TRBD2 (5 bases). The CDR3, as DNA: TGTGCCAGCAGCTCCCGGGTGAGAAAGCGGCAAGAGACCCAGTACTTC. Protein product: CASSSRVRKRQETQYF.